This T cell receptor (beta chain) was documented in a study of shared clonotypes between healthy human individuals. Study results and caveats: In contrast to clonotypes shared by all four donors, non-shared clonotypes had lower generation probabilities. Despite large depth, sorted-subset datasets appeared incompletely sequenced.

The repertoire was sequenced with immunoSEQ multiplex PCR; TCRdb's copy has only in-frame clones and lacks some. Of more than 2,000,000 clones listed, about 92% are singletons. Per germline, CDR1 SGHTA and CDR2 FQGNSA. The CDR3 spans 13 residues. Trimming took off 3 bases at V and 0 bases at J, with 6 bases between the two ends. About this clone itself: Its antigen is unidentified.

The origin of this receptor is a man aged 18 to 29 in good health. Some clones in this sample may be carry-over from other donors' samples. Specimen: naive CD4+ T cells from PBMCs. Subset defined: CD45RA+ positively selected. The rearrangement links TRBV7-2 to TRBJ2-7; perhaps TRBD2 as D (6 bases). CDR3 nucleotides: TGTGCCAGCAGCTTCGGGAGCTCCTACGAGCAGTACTTC. Translation: CASSFGSSYEQYF.